Detailed here is one TCR beta chain. Its antigen is not yet known. Per-base quality was not reported, and no clone a single base away is much larger than it. Trimming at the junction amounts to 5 bases on V and 0 bases on J, and the germline ends lie 13 bases apart. The CDR3 sequence holds 16 residues, the cysteine and phenylalanine included. Only the CDR3 region is kept as DNA, spanning 48 bases read in frame from base 1. For CDR1 and CDR2, the germline V gene lists MNHEY and SVGEGT. Whole blood was collected in K2EDTA tubes by collaborating institutions according to the institutions' own protocols. For TCRbeta analysis, collaborator samples were shipped as frozen whole blood, as isolated PBMCs, or as DNA extracted from either sample type. These data are taken from a study of blood T cell repertoires in COVID-19 (dated by TCRdb to the early 2020s). About the investigation overall: Samples from collaborators originated in the United States, Italy and Spain and spanned both the acute and convalescent phases of COVID-19. The prospective study material was composed of cDNA or gDNA derived from T cells, B-cell-depleted T cells, or PBMCs. Deeply sampled blood TCRbeta repertoires from subjects exposed to, actively infected with, or recovered from COVID-19 were included in the dataset. The repertoires were released in a freely available public database meant as a resource for research on the immune response to SARS-CoV-2. The samples were drawn from two sources: the first 160 participants of the ongoing ImmuneRACE study, and 1,000 to 1,500 subjects contributed by 6 global collaborators. The sample metadata nearly always contained a de-identified subject ID, COVID-19 status, age in years and sex. Where HLA class I and class II types were available, the types were taken from metadata supplied by the sample provider, not from assay-based typing.

The immunoSEQ Assay, a bias-controlled multiplex PCR, was used to amplify TCRbeta CDR3 regions from genomic DNA. The source study handled its data this way. Within the assay, amplification of reference gene primers was used to estimate how many nucleated cells each sample contained. To quantify the absolute abundance of each unique TCRbeta CDR3 rearrangement, sequence reads were collapsed and filtered. For each sample, productive Simpson clonality was calculated by taking the square root of Simpson's diversity index across productive rearrangements. The table was pulled from immuneACCESS by TCRdb, which kept in-frame rearrangements only. Such tables lose some clones; where checked, under half of the loss comes from unresolved V genes, and the rest has no known cause. V and J calls and clone size are those listed in that table; D and trimming were worked out from the DNA. The sample table shows roughly 66,000 clones, and about 90% are seen once. Around 7% of the sample is in the top ten clones.

General study outcomes and caveats: The quantity of clinical and demographic metadata differed by source and by participant and was supplied without curation.

This clonotype was sampled from a human donor in a cohort sampled during active COVID-19. The sequenced sample consisted of peripheral blood. The V and J segments used are TRBV6-2 or TRBV6-3 and TRBJ1-4; confidence is insufficient to name the D gene. The CDR3 region: CASSTTNIATNEKLFF. The nucleotides are TGTGCCAGCAGTACGACAAATATTGCAACTAATGAAAAACTGTTTTTT.